This TCR beta chain was sequenced in a study of identical twins. The CDR3 has 14 residues. V lost 5 bases to trimming and J lost 4 bases, with 15 bases between them. Germline lookup yields CDR1 SQVTM and CDR2 ANQGSEA. This clonotype was observed a handful of times. What it binds is not known. TCRdb recomputed calls from the 5' RACE reads with MiXCR, one row per CDR3 protein. This sample yields 510,000 or so distinct CDR3 sequences, of which about 15% are seen a single time; more than 0.4% belongs to the top ten. The study's findings and limits: Conclusions relied on cross-sectional statistical analysis, not following the same donors. Twins shared out-of-frame alpha sequences with excess low generation probability. Out-of-frame TCR alpha sharing observed in monozygotic twins exceeded model estimates.

The sample was also reused in another study, on yellow fever vaccine responses in identical twins.

The TCR comes from a woman under 30 in good health. Specimen: CD4+ T cells sorted from blood. This sequence joins TRBV29-1 and TRBJ2-1; a weak D match, TRBD1 (7 bases). The CDR3 loop is CSVLGDSGYNEQFF. Written as DNA, the CDR3 is TGCAGCGTTCTCGGGGACAGCGGGTACAATGAGCAGTTCTTC.